Given below is one T cell receptor (beta chain) in context. To make TCR beta libraries, researchers used iRepertoire HTBI primers and Arm-PCR of CDR3 regions. TCRdb recomputed calls from the multiplex PCR reads with MiXCR, one row per CDR3 protein. The table records hundreds of thousands of distinct CDR3 sequences, under 25% of them present only once. The record originates from a study of regulatory T cells in long-lasting Graves disease. Study-level background: A definition of persistent Graves' disease required over 5 years of antithyroid drugs plus positive TSH receptor antibodies.

Time point here: persistent/refractory GD, antithyroid drugs over 5 years with positive TRAb. Extracted PBMC RNA gave rise to the TCR library. Investigators report Graves' disease was diagnosed under American Thyroid Association guidelines. Patients hailed from an endocrinology department in Xi'an, China. The ends were cut back, 4 bases at V and 3 bases at J, with 14 bases in the middle. CDR1 SQVTM and CDR2 ANQGSEA come from the germline V gene. CDR3 length equals 14 residues. The rearrangement links TRBV29-1 to TRBJ2-3, with D maybe TRBD2 (5 bases). The source is a female donor with Graves disease. The source was peripheral blood mononuclear cells (PBMCs), collected when the disease was refractory, from a patient treated with antithyroid drugs. The CDR3 is CSVVKREFTDTQYF. Here the CDR3 DNA reads TGCAGCGTTGTGAAGAGGGAATTTACAGATACGCAGTATTTT.